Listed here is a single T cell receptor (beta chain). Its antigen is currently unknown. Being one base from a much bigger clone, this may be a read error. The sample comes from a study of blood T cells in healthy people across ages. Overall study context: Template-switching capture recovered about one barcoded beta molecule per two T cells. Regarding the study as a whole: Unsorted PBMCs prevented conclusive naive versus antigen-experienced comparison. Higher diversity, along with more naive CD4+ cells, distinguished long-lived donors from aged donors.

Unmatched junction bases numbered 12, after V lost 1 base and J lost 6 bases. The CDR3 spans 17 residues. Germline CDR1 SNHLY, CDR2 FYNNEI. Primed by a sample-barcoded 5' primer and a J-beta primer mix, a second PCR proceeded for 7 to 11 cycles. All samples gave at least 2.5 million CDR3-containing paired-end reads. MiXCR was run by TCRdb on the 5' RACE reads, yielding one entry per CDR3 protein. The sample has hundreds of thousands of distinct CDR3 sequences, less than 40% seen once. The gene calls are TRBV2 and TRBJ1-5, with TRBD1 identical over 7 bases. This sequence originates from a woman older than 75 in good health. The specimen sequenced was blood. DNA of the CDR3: TGTGCCAGCAGTGAAGGGCCCGGGAGGGGGCAAAGTCAGCCCCAGCATTTT. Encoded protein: CASSEGPGRGQSQPQHF.